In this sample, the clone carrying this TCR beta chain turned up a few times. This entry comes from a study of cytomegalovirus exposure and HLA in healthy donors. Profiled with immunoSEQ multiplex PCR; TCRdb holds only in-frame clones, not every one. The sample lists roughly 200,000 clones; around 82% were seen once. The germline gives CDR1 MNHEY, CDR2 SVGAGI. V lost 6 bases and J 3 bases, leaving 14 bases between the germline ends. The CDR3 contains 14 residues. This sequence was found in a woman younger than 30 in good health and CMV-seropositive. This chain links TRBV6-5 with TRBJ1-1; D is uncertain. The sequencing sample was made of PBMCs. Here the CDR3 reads CASSLTASYTEAFF. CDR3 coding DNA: TGTGCCAGCAGCCTGACCGCTAGCTACACTGAAGCTTTCTTT.